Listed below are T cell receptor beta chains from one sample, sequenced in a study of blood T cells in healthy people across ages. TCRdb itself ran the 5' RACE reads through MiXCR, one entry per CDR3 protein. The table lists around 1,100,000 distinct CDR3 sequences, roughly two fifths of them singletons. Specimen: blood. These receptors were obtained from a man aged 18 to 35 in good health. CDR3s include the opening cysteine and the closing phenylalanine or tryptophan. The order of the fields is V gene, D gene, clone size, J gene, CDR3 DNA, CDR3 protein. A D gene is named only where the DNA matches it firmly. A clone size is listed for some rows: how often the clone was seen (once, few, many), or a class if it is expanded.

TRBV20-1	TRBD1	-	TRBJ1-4	TGCAGTGCTTTCAACAGGGGCGCGGGTGAAAAACTGTTTTTT	CSAFNRGAGEKLFF
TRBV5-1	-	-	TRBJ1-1	TGCGCCAGCACCCTGGGGACGTTGGACACTGAAGCTTTCTTT	CASTLGTLDTEAFF
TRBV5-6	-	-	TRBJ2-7	TGTGCCAGCACCATGGGGCAGGGGAGCGACGAGCAGTACTTC	CASTMGQGSDEQYF
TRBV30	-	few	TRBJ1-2	TGTGCCTGGAGGGCGACCTCGGTCGACACCTTC	CAWRATSVDTF
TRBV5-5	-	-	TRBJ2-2	TGTGCCAGCAGCTTGGGGGGCCACATTGTGAGGGGGAACACCGGGGAGCTGTTTTTT	CASSLGGHIVRGNTGELFF
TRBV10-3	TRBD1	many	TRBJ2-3	TGTGCCATCACCACCGGACAGGTTACTGATACGCAGTATTTT	CAITTGQVTDTQYF
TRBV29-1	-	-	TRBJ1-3	TGCAGCGTTGTGAATCCGGGGGCAGATGGAGACACCATATATTTT	CSVVNPGADGDTIYF
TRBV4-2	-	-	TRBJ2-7	TGTGCCAGCAGCCAAGACAGACAGAAGAACAATGAGCAGTACTTC	CASSQDRQKNNEQYF
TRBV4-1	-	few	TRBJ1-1	TGCGCCAGCAGCCAAGCCCCCGGGAGAACGGGGGACACTGAAGCTTTCTTT	CASSQAPGRTGDTEAFF
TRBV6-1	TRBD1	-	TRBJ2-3	TGTGCCAGCAGATTCCCGGGACAGGGGCCAGCGTACACAGATACGCAGTATTTT	CASRFPGQGPAYTDTQYF
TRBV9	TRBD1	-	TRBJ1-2	TGTGCCAGAAGCGAGAACAGGGGGCAGGCCTATGGCTACACCTTC	CARSENRGQAYGYTF
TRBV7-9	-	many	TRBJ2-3	TGTGCCAGCAGCTTACCGGACCAAGACTCCACAGATACGCAGTATTTT	CASSLPDQDSTDTQYF
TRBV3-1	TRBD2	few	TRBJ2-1	TGTGCCAGCAGCACTGGGACTAGCGGGGGGTATGAGCAGTTCTTC	CASSTGTSGGYEQFF
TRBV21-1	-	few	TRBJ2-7	TGTGCCAGCAGCTCCCGGGAGGGGAAAGGCTCCTACGAGCAGTACTTC	CASSSREGKGSYEQYF
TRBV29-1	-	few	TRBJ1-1	TGCAGCGTTGTTGTCCCGACGACATCGAACACTGAAGCTTTCTTT	CSVVVPTTSNTEAFF
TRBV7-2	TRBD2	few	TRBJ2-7	TGTGCCAGCAGCTTATCGGGGGGAACAGCCTACGAGCAGTACTTC	CASSLSGGTAYEQYF
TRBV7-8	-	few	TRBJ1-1	TGTGCCAGCAACCCCGGGGGAGGCATGAACACTGAAGCTTTCTTT	CASNPGGGMNTEAFF
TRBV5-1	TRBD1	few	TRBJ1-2	TGCGCCAGCAGCCCAGGACAGGGTGACAATAACTATGGCTACACCTTC	CASSPGQGDNNYGYTF
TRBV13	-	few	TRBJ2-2	TGTGCCAGCAGCGAGGGTATCGCCGGGGAGCTGTTTTTT	CASSEGIAGELFF
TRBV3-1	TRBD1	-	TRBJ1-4	TGTGCCAGCAGCCAGCGGGGGGACAGGAATGAAAAACTGTTTTTT	CASSQRGDRNEKLFF
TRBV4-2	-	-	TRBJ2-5	TGTGCCAGCAGCCAGGAAAGAGAAGCGACCCAGTACTTC	CASSQEREATQYF
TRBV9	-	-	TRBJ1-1	TGTGCCAGCTCGAGAGAGGGAAAATTAAACACTGAAGCTTTCTTT	CASSREGKLNTEAFF
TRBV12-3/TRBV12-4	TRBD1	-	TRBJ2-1	TGTGCCAGCAGCCGGACAGGGGGGGCTCCCAATGAGCAGTTCTTC	CASSRTGGAPNEQFF